The clone carrying this T cell receptor beta chain has at least ten counts. This sample is drawn from a study of Graves' ophthalmopathy and Graves' hyperthyroidism. No donor had other autoimmune disease, uncontrolled infection, pregnancy or lactation. Germline CDR1 is MGHDK and CDR2 is SYGVNS. The junction had 5 bases not matched to a gene; V was cut back by 8 bases and J by 0 bases. The CDR3 is made up of 15 amino acids. TCR beta CDR3 amplification used RNA transcripts. The authors performed first-round RT-PCR with HTBI primers and then a second-round multiplex PCR. From the multiplex PCR reads, TCRdb called clonotypes with MiXCR, one entry per CDR3 protein. This table holds about 1.2 million distinct CDR3 sequences, about 35% found once.

The specimen was peripheral blood or thyroid tissue (not recorded which). This rearrangement joins TRBV25-1 to TRBJ2-5; 11 nucleotides align to TRBD2. The TCR comes from an adult man with Graves' hyperthyroidism. The CDR3 nucleotides are TGTGCCAGCTTCTCTAGCGGGAGGTACCAAGAGACCCAGTACTTC. It encodes CASFSSGRYQETQYF.